This T cell receptor (beta chain) is drawn from a study of regulatory T cells in long-lasting Graves disease. Stated time point: newly diagnosed GD, antithyroid drugs for less than 3 months. From RNA extracted from PBMCs, the TCR library was made. Library construction for TCR beta used iRepertoire HTBI primers and Arm-PCR of CDR3 regions. TCRdb recomputed calls from the multiplex PCR reads with MiXCR, one row per CDR3 protein. Of roughly 250,000 distinct CDR3 sequences in the sample, 18% were seen once. This clonotype showed up many times. There are 13 residues in the CDR3. Germline V gives CDR1 DFQATT, CDR2 SNEGSKA (reference sequence). V was pared by 6 bases and J by 0 bases, with 11 bases between. The same sample was also studied in work on T cells in Graves' hyperthyroidism and ophthalmopathy.

The chain carries TRBV20-1 and TRBJ1-2, with D tentatively TRBD1 (5 bases). This TCR came from a woman under 40 with Graves disease. Specimen: peripheral blood mononuclear cells (PBMCs), collected at new diagnosis, from a patient treated with antithyroid drugs. Here the CDR3 DNA reads TGCAGTGCGGGGGACGGATCTAACTATGGCTACACCTTC. Amino acid sequence: CSAGDGSNYGYTF.